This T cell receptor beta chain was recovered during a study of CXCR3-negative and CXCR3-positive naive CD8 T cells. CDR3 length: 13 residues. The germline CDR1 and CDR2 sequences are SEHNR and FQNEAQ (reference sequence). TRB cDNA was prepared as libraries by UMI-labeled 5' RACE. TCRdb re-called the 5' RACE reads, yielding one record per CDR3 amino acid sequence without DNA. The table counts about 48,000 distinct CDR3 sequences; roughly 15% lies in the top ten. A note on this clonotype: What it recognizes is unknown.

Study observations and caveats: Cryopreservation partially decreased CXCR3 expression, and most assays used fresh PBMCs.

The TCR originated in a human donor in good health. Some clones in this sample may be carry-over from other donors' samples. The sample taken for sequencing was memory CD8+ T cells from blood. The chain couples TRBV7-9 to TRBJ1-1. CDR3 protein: CASVCRGGTEAFF.